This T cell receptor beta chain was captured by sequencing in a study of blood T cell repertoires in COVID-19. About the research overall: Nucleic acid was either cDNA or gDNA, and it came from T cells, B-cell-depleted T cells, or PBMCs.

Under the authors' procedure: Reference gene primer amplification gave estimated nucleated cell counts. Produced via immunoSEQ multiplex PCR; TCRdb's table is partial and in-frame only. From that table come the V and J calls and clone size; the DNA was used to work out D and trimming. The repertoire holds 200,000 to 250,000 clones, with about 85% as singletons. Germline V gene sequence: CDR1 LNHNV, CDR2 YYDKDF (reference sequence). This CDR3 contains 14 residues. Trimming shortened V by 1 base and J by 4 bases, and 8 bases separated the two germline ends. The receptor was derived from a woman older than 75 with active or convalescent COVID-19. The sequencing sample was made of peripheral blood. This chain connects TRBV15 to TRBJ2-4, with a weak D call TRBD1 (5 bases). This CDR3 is CATSRASGKNIQYF. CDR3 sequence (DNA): TGTGCCACCAGCAGAGCCTCAGGGAAAAACATTCAGTACTTC.